This T cell receptor (beta chain) is from a study of T cells in localized non-small cell lung cancer. The study, taken as a whole, reports: Sequencing covered just one tumor region, so heterogeneity cannot be ruled out. T cell clonality was highest in uninvolved adjacent lung, above tumor.

Generated by immunoSEQ multiplex PCR, the TCRdb table keeps only in-frame clones and is missing some. The table shows 2,500 to 3,000 clones, with about 27% occurring only once. Comment on this clone: Antigen specificity is unknown.

The CDR3 has 12 amino acids. V lost 4 bases and J 10 bases, leaving 8 bases between the germline ends. Germline assignment: CDR1 SNHLY and CDR2 FYNNEI. Sequenced here: normal lung tissue next to the tumor, sampled before any cancer treatment. The TCR was taken from a woman aged 40-70 years with stage II squamous cell lung carcinoma. The chain couples TRBV2 to TRBJ2-6; no firm D call. CDR3 nucleotides: TGTGCCAGCAGTGTAATAGAAAACGTCCTGACTTTC. Its translation is CASSVIENVLTF.